This T cell receptor (beta chain) was captured in a study of OX40 agonist ivuxolimab in advanced cancers. On the study more broadly: It was ivuxolimab, an agonistic anti-OX40 (CD134) antibody, that patients were treated with. Three partial responders included one hepatocellular carcinoma patient and two cutaneous melanoma patients.

The table came from immunoSEQ multiplex PCR; TCRdb's copy has only in-frame clones and leaves some out. This table has 50,000 to 75,000 clones, 86% appearing once. Between the trimmed V and J ends, which lost 1 base and 0 bases, there was a span of 10 bases. This CDR3 is 16 amino acids long. CDR1 MGHRA and CDR2 YSYEKL come from the germline V gene. Study results and limitations: Individuals who were partial responders at 0.1-3.0 mg/kg had clonal expansion that ranked among the lowest.

In the case of this clone: Its antigen is currently unknown.

The starting material was CD4+ or CD8+ T cells sorted from blood, obtained in a trial of the OX40 agonist ivuxolimab. The chain combines TRBV4-1 with TRBJ1-5; the D is unclear. The TCR comes from an adult with an advanced solid tumor such as melanoma, head and neck, liver or kidney cancer. CDR3 in amino acids: CASSQALGHSNQPQHF. The CDR3 region has the DNA TGCGCCAGCAGCCAAGCTCTCGGGCATAGCAATCAGCCCCAGCATTTT.